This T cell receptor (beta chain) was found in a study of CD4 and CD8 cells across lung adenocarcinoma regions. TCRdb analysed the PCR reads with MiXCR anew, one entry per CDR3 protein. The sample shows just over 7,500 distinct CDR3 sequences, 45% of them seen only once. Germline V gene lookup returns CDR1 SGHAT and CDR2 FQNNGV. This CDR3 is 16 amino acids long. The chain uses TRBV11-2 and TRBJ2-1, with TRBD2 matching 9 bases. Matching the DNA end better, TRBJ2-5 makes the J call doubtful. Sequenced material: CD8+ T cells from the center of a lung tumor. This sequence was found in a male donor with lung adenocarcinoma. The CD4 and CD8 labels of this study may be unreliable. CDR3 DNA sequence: TGTGCCAGCAGCTTAGGGGTGACTAGCGGACAAGAGACCCAGTACTTC. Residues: CASSLGVTSGQETQYF.